The T cell receptor beta chain under discussion was sequenced for a study of blood T cell dynamics during melanoma immunotherapy (dated by TCRdb to about 2020). Study-level background: All patients had metastatic melanoma and were given first-line pembrolizumab or nivolumab plus ipilimumab as standard of care in the United Kingdom. Consecutive patients formed a training cohort, and a further independent group of patients from the same centre was pooled into an external validation set. Peripheral T cell receptor repertoires of metastatic melanoma patients were profiled before and after one cycle of checkpoint inhibitor therapy to find early correlates of response. What the study reported, not specific to this receptor: Unlike progressors, patients who went on to achieve disease control showed a bifurcated reorganization of the PBMC repertoire at W3, with either increased clonality or increased diversity. The relatively small sample size was acknowledged as a potential limitation on generalization of the results. Whether the T cell clones driving repertoire changes were melanoma-specific or reflected general immune activation could not be determined in the study.

This clone was seen a handful of times. Its antigen target is currently unknown. Base qualities are not at hand, and no much larger clone is one base apart. From a lookup of the germline V gene (reference sequence), CDR1 and CDR2 are SGHNT and YYREEE. The CDR3, cysteine through phenylalanine, is 16 amino acids long. Kept here is only the CDR3 DNA, which spans 48 bases and is read in frame from base 1. V was cut back by 2 bases and J by 0 bases, leaving a gap of 15 bases between them. For every bulk PBMC sample, a fixed 350 ng of DNA was loaded. TCR beta CDR3 sequences were amplified from genomic DNA with the immunoSEQ TCRb Assay kit following manufacturer instructions. The KAPA Library Quantification Kit for Illumina platforms was used to quantify the pooled libraries by qPCR. Pooled libraries were clustered at about 0.55-1.2 pM and sequenced on an Illumina NextSeq 500. As for the authors' bioinformatics: TCR data were analyzed using immunoSEQ ANALYZER and the R LymphoSeq package. A rearrangement efficiency score was calculated as productive divided by the sum of productive and non-productive CDR3 sequences. Within each patient, timepoints were compared pairwise for clonality, measured with the Gini coefficient, and for diversity, measured with the Renyi index at alpha=1. In LymphoSeq, clonal relatedness was computed with an edit distance of 3 and repertoire similarity was computed with the Bhattacharyya coefficient. To classify response, a linear discriminant analysis based on week-3 changes in clonality and diversity was built with the R MASS and caret packages. TCRdb took this table from immuneACCESS and kept in-frame rearrangements with V and J called. Such tables lack part of the clones; where checked against another copy, unresolved V genes explain under half of the gap, and the rest is unexplained. The V and J calls and clone size come from that table; D and trimming were worked out from the DNA. The table for this sample lists about 2,500 clones; approximately 90% of them were counted only once. Of the sample, 14% to 15% falls within the top ten clones.

The time point label, as the study defines it: week 3, after first cycle of checkpoint inhibitor. Blood samples were taken at two points: before treatment (T0) and at week 3 (W3), which came after the first cycle of checkpoint blockade. Except for a couple of patients with rapid clinical progression, response was assessed 12 weeks after the first infusion by RECIST 1.1; disease control meant complete response, partial response or stable disease. Patients were excluded for prior systemic cancer treatment, concomitant immunosuppressant therapy or synchronous other active malignancies. Bulk PBMC and plasma cell-free DNA were both sequenced for TCR beta so that circulating cells and T cell turnover could be tracked. Lymphoprep and SepMate tubes were used to isolate PBMC from blood, and red cell lysis was then performed. QIAamp DNA Blood Mini kits were used to extract DNA from PBMC and sorted T cell subsets.

The sample was blood, taken from a patient treated with checkpoint blockade. This receptor was obtained from a human donor with melanoma. The V gene is TRBV5-4 and the J gene is TRBJ2-7, with the D gene not confidently named. The nucleotides are TGTGCCAGCAGCTTAGGTCGGAGCAGGCCCTCCTACGAGCAGTACTTC. The encoded protein is CASSLGRSRPSYEQYF.